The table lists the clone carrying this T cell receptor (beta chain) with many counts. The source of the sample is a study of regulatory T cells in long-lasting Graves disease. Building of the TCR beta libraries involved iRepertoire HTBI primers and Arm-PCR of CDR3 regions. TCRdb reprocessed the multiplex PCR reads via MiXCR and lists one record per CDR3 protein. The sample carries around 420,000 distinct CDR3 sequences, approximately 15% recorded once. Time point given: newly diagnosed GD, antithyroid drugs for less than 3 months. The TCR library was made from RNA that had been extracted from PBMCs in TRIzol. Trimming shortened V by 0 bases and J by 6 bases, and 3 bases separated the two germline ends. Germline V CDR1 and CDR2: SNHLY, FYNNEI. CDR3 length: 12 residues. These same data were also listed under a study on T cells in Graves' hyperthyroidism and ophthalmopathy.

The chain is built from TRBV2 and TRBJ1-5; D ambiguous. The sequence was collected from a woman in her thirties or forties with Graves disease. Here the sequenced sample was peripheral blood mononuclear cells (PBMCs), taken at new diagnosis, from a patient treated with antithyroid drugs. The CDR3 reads CASSEASQPQHF. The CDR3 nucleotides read TGTGCCAGCAGTGAAGCGAGTCAGCCCCAGCATTTT.